This T cell receptor beta chain was documented in a study of breast tumors, draining lymph nodes, adjacent tissues (dated by TCRdb to the mid-2010s). Context from the whole study: TCR beta repertoires were compared across tumor, adjacent nontumor tissue and axillary lymph nodes obtained from breast cancer patients. The study was designed to assess the relationships and possible T-cell exchange between tumor, surrounding tissue and draining lymph node repertoires in human breast cancer. What the research found in general, with its limitations: Tumor and nontumor tissue repertoires were significantly more similar in luminal-like than in basal-like breast cancer. The data were considered consistent with the idea that most tumor T cells come from the lymph node and then expand in tumor tissue. Tumor T-cell repertoires showed less diversity than lymph node repertoires and more diversity than nontumor tissue repertoires, and tumor T-cell repertoires showed preferential V and J gene usage. The conclusion that tumor T cells originate in lymph nodes was framed as consistent with a hypothesis rather than directly demonstrated.

TCRdb records Illumina HiSeq 2000 as the sequencer. Multiplex PCR amplification was used to generate the TCR beta chain libraries. High-throughput sequencing was used to analyze the amplified TCR beta chain products. In TCRdb, the public reads were trimmed at Q25 with fastp and aligned with MiXCR, with productive beta chains retained. One record per CDR3 amino acid sequence lists the most common genes and DNA. For this sample there are approximately 300,000 distinct CDR3 sequences; roughly 31% appear just once. The ten largest clonotypes hold around 1% of the sample. This clonotype has just a few counts. Its binding antigen is unknown. Per-base quality was not reported, and no clone a single base away is much larger than it. Lymph node samples were obtained from the axillary draining lymph nodes of breast cancer patients. The TCR comes from a female donor with breast cancer. Some clones in this sample may be carry-over from other donors' samples. The sample consisted of axillary lymph node tissue.

The nucleotide sequence is given as TGTGCCAGCGGCTTCGACACTGAAGCTTTCTTT. This is translated as CASGFDTEAFF. Recombination linked TRBV2 to TRBJ1-1, with no confidently assigned D gene. In the germline V gene, CDR1 corresponds to SNHLY and CDR2 to FYNNEI. From the cysteine through the phenylalanine, the CDR3 covers 11 amino acids. Here the CDR3 DNA is all that survives: 33 bases in frame from base 1. V lost 8 bases and J lost 3 bases; the stretch between them is 7 bases long.